Following are 31 T cell receptor beta chains from one sample sequenced in a study of technical replicates of blood from several donors. Method: immunoSEQ multiplex PCR; TCRdb's copy keeps in-frame clones and lacks some. The sample contains about 75,000 clones, around 97% of which appear only once. Sequencing input: T cells isolated from PBMCs. Receptors originate from a human donor in good health.

The chain employs TRBV4-1 and TRBJ2-3, with D possibly matching TRBD2 (6 bases). V lost 3 bases to trimming and J lost 0 bases, with 13 bases between them. This CDR3 has 16 residues. Per germline, CDR1 MGHRA and CDR2 YSYEKL. CDR3 residues: CASSQQPGGSTDTQYF. The CDR3, as DNA: TGCGCCAGCAGCCAGCAGCCCGGGGGAAGCACAGATACGCAGTATTTT.

The chain links TRBV7-9 to TRBJ2-1; the match to TRBD2 covers 8 bases. Germline CDR1 reads SEHNR; CDR2 reads FQNEAQ (reference sequence). CDR3 length: 18 residues. The trim removed 5 bases at V and 0 bases at J, leaving 12 bases unmatched. CDR3 loop: CASSPPGGAQSSYNEQFF. Here the CDR3 DNA reads TGTGCCAGCAGCCCGCCCGGGGGGGCGCAAAGCTCCTACAATGAGCAGTTCTTC.

The chain joins TRBV23-1 to TRBJ1-1, with D tentatively TRBD1 (6 bases). TRBV23-1 is filed as an ORF, its function uncertain. The CDR3 sequence is 15 residues long. V was clipped by 6 bases and J by 2 bases, with 16 bases between them. CDR3 protein: CASSAWEGGNTEAFF. For the CDR3, the DNA is TGCGCCAGCAGCGCCTGGGAGGGGGGAAACACTGAAGCTTTCTTT.

This rearrangement joins TRBV5-4 to TRBJ1-1; D remains ambiguous. Per the germline V gene, CDR1 is SGHNT and CDR2 is YYREEE (reference sequence). V gave up 3 bases and J gave up 7 bases, with 16 bases separating them. CDR3 length: 14 residues. In nucleotides, the CDR3 is TGTGCCAGCAGCTCCTCGAAAACTAAGTATGAAGCTTTCTTT. Translation: CASSSSKTKYEAFF.

The chain carries TRBV19 and TRBJ1-5; 8 bases map to TRBD1. Germline CDR1 and CDR2: LNHDA and SQIVND (reference sequence). Trimming at V came to 5 bases and at J to 7 bases, leaving 4 bases not matched to a gene. The CDR3 consists of 13 residues. CDR3 loop: CASSPGQGQPQHF. CDR3 in DNA: TGTGCCAGTAGTCCAGGACAGGGCCAGCCCCAGCATTTT.

The chain has TRBV5-1 and TRBJ2-2; TRBD1 might be the D (6 bases). The CDR3 is made up of 13 amino acids. Germline values: CDR1 SGHRS, CDR2 YFSETQ. Trimming took off 4 bases at V and 5 bases at J, with 9 bases between the two ends. Here the CDR3 reads CASSPTGTGELFF. CDR3 sequence (DNA): TGCGCCAGCAGCCCTACAGGGACCGGGGAGCTGTTTTTT.

The CDR3 bases are TGTGCCAGCAGCCAAGGACTAGCGGGAGAAAATTACGAGCAGTACTTC. It is translated as CASSQGLAGENYEQYF. This chain links TRBV11-2 with TRBJ2-7; 13 positions match TRBD2. Germline assignment: CDR1 SGHAT and CDR2 FQNNGV. The V segment lost 5 bases and the J segment 4 bases; nucleotides outside the gene matches: 8. This CDR3 has 16 residues.

This CDR3 reads CASSRVQETQYF. DNA of the CDR3: TGTGCCAGCAGCAGGGTTCAAGAGACCCAGTACTTC. The chain links TRBV6-1 to TRBJ2-5, with D possibly being TRBD1 (5 bases). The CDR3 is 12 residues long. Trimming removed 6 bases at V and 2 bases at J, with 7 bases between. The germline V gene has CDR1 MNHNS and CDR2 SASEGT.

The V gene is TRBV10-3, the J gene TRBJ2-7, with TRBD2 matching 8 bases. This CDR3 comprises 18 residues. From germline, CDR1 is ENHRY and CDR2 SYGVKD. V lost 2 bases and J lost 0; bases outside the gene matches: 12. CDR3 sequence: CAISEAEEREYSSYEQYF. For the CDR3, the DNA is TGTGCCATCAGTGAGGCAGAGGAGCGGGAGTACAGCTCCTACGAGCAGTACTTC.

The DNA of the CDR3 is TGTGCCAGCAGCTTAGACCAGGGGGCCTCCTACGAGCAGTACTTC. Its translation: CASSLDQGASYEQYF. The rearrangement uses TRBV7-2 and TRBJ2-7, with 8 bases aligning to TRBD1. Germline trimming cut 1 base from V and 0 bases from J; bases unmatched to any gene: 2. The V gene's germline CDR1 is SGHTA and CDR2 FQGNSA. The CDR3 loop spans 15 amino acids.

The chain joins TRBV6-5 to TRBJ1-1; perhaps TRBD1 as D (6 bases). V was clipped by 5 bases and J by 2 bases, with 15 bases between them. Germline V lookup: CDR1 MNHEY, CDR2 SVGAGI. This CDR3 is built from 15 residues. CDR3 sequence: CASSTIRGLNTEAFF. The DNA of the CDR3 is TGTGCCAGCAGTACCATCAGGGGTCTTAACACTGAAGCTTTCTTT.

V gene TRBV7-9 combines with J gene TRBJ2-1; D gene ambiguous. Germline V gives CDR1 SEHNR, CDR2 FQNEAQ (reference sequence). Trimming stripped 0 bases from V and 10 bases from J, with 16 bases between. The CDR3 is 15 amino acids. The CDR3 is CASSLALGQRWEQFF. In nucleotides, the CDR3 is TGTGCCAGCAGCTTAGCGCTAGGCCAGAGGTGGGAGCAGTTCTTC. The entire variable domain, with the rest obtained from reference TRBV7-9 and TRBJ2-1, is as follows: DTGVSQNPRHKITKRGQNVTFRCDPISEHNRLYWYRQTLGQGPEFLTYFQNEAQLEKSRLLSDRFSAERPKGSFSTLEIQRTEQGDSAMYLCASSLALGQRWEQFFGPGTRLTVL.

This clone was counted once. The rearrangement joins TRBV19 to TRBJ1-1; no clear D. The germline CDR1 and CDR2 sequences are LNHDA and SQIVND (reference sequence). The CDR3 contains 16 residues. With 8 bases removed from V and 2 bases from J, the gap between germline ends came to 21 bases. The CDR3 reads CASSPGLSRGNTEAFF. The CDR3 DNA reads as TGTGCCAGTTCCCCCGGGTTATCTCGGGGAAACACTGAAGCTTTCTTT. Looking up the rest from reference TRBV19 and TRBJ1-1 gives the full variable domain: DGGITQSPKYLFRKEGQNVTLSCEQNLNHDAMYWYRQDPGQGLRLIYYSQIVNDFQKGDIAEGYSVSREKKESFPLTVTSAQKNPTAFYLCASSPGLSRGNTEAFFGQGTRLTVV.

This clone was observed once. This chain joins TRBV6-5 and TRBJ2-5; 7 nucleotides align to TRBD2. V lost 6 bases, J lost 7 bases, and 14 bases stayed unmatched. The CDR3 has 15 residues. Germline-derived CDR1 and CDR2 are MNHEY and SVGAGI. The CDR3 is CASRPPGGGPGTQYF. DNA of the CDR3: TGTGCCAGCAGACCCCCCGGCGGGGGACCTGGGACCCAGTACTTC.

V gene TRBV29-1 combines with J gene TRBJ2-1; no reliable D call. Trimming took off 4 bases at V and 2 bases at J, with 12 bases between the two ends. CDR3 size: 14 residues. Germline CDR1 and CDR2: SQVTM and ANQGSEA. For the CDR3, the DNA is TGCAGCGTTGTAGTTCTGGTTGCCTACAATGAGCAGTTCTTC. Its protein product is CSVVVLVAYNEQFF.

The sample holds one count of this clone. This chain uses TRBV5-8 with TRBJ2-3; 7 bases fit TRBD1. Per germline, CDR1 SGHTS and CDR2 YDEGEE. This CDR3 has 13 residues. Germline trimming cut 4 bases from V and 4 bases from J; bases unmatched to any gene: 3. The CDR3 sequence is CASSSDRADTQYF. The CDR3 DNA reads as TGTGCCAGCAGCAGTGACAGGGCAGATACGCAGTATTTT. Based on the CDR3 plus reference TRBV5-8 and TRBJ2-3, the full variable domain is EAGVTQSPTHLIKTRGQQATLRCSPISGHTSVYWYQQALGLGLQFLLWYDEGEERNRGNFPPRFSGRQFPNYSSELNVNALELEDSALYLCASSSDRADTQYFGPGTRLTVL.

The rearrangement joins TRBV6-4 to TRBJ2-1, with TRBD2 matching 10 bases. This CDR3 spans 17 amino acids. The J segment lost 4 bases and the V segment lost 9 bases, leaving 15 bases of the junction unmatched. Germline-derived CDR1 and CDR2 are MRHNA and SNTAGT. The CDR3 DNA reads as TGTGCCAGAAAACAGGGAACACTAGCGGGAAGGTACAATGAGCAGTTCTTC. It encodes CARKQGTLAGRYNEQFF.

The chain has TRBV1 and TRBJ2-3; no check of the table's D call, TRBD2, against the DNA was made. TRBV1 is designated a pseudogene. This CDR3 spans 19 amino acids. The CDR3 protein is CTSSQDFGTSGRRTDTQYF. The DNA of the CDR3 is TGCACCAGCAGCCAAGATTTTGGGACTAGCGGGCGACGCACAGATACGCAGTATTTT.

Written as DNA, the CDR3 is TGTGCCAGCAGCGCCGGGCAGGGTTTGGGCGGCAATCAGCCCCAGCATTTT. Translated: CASSAGQGLGGNQPQHF. The chain is built from TRBV9 and TRBJ1-5, with D possibly matching TRBD1 (5 bases). This CDR3 is 17 amino acids long. Germline V gene sequence: CDR1 SGDLS, CDR2 YYNGEE. With 3 bases removed from V and 2 bases from J, the gap between germline ends came to 18 bases. Using reference TRBV9 and TRBJ1-5 for the parts outside the CDR3, the full variable domain is DSGVTQTPKHLITATGQRVTLRCSPRSGDLSVYWYQQSLDQGLQFLIQYYNGEERAKGNILERFSAQQFPDLHSELNLSSLELGDSALYFCASSAGQGLGGNQPQHFGDGTRLSIL.

This chain joins TRBV11-2 and TRBJ1-2; no reliable D call. Trimming took 3 bases from V and 0 from J, leaving 11 bases between them. Germline V CDR1 and CDR2: SGHAT, FQNNGV. The CDR3 consists of 15 residues. DNA of the CDR3: TGTGCCAGCAGCTTGGAACCTACAGCTAACTATGGCTACACCTTC. Amino acid sequence: CASSLEPTANYGYTF. The full variable domain, in which reference TRBV11-2 and TRBJ1-2 provide the parts outside the CDR3, is EAGVAQSPRYKIIEKRQSVAFWCNPISGHATLYWYQQILGQGPKLLIQFQNNGVVDDSQLPKDRFSAERLKGVDSTLKIQPAKLEDSAVYLCASSLEPTANYGYTFGSGTRLTVV.

The chain uses TRBV9 and TRBJ1-1; 11 bases match TRBD1. The CDR3 totals 15 residues. V shed 4 bases and J 5 bases; nucleotides not matched to a gene: 7. Germline CDR1 reads SGDLS; CDR2 reads YYNGEE. CDR3 DNA sequence: TGTGCCAGCAGCACATCCGGGACAGGGGGAACTGAAGCTTTCTTT. Its translation: CASSTSGTGGTEAFF.

The chain links TRBV5-6 to TRBJ1-4; D remains unclear. Trimming removed 0 bases at V and 8 bases at J, with 14 bases between. The CDR3 spans 15 residues. CDR1 and CDR2 (germline): SGHDT, YYEEEE. CDR3: CASSLGPRGSEKLFF. The CDR3 nucleotides read TGTGCCAGCAGCTTGGGCCCGCGGGGAAGCGAAAAACTGTTTTTT.

This clone was seen a single time. V usage is TRBV9 and J usage is TRBJ2-1; perhaps TRBD2 as D (5 bases). Trimming stripped 2 bases from V and 0 bases from J, with 6 bases between. Germline V CDR1 and CDR2: SGDLS, YYNGEE. The CDR3 contains 14 residues. The chain's CDR3 is CASSVGDSYNEQFF. Here the CDR3 DNA reads TGTGCCAGCAGCGTCGGGGACTCCTACAATGAGCAGTTCTTC. Full variable domain (missing parts from reference TRBV9 and TRBJ2-1): DSGVTQTPKHLITATGQRVTLRCSPRSGDLSVYWYQQSLDQGLQFLIQYYNGEERAKGNILERFSAQQFPDLHSELNLSSLELGDSALYFCASSVGDSYNEQFFGPGTRLTVL.

V gene TRBV29-1 combines with J gene TRBJ2-1, with 8 bases lining up with TRBD2. The CDR3 spans 15 residues. V was pared by 7 bases and J by 6 bases, with 14 bases of the junction left unmatched. Per germline, CDR1 SQVTM and CDR2 ANQGSEA. The CDR3 loop reads CSAGAGYGRGNEQFF. CDR3 sequence (DNA): TGCAGCGCTGGGGCGGGGTACGGGAGGGGCAATGAGCAGTTCTTC.

The V gene is TRBV5-1, the J gene TRBJ1-1; the D gene is possibly TRBD1 (6 bases). Trimming shortened V by 1 base and J by 3 bases, and 10 bases separated the two germline ends. CDR3 length: 14 amino acids. The germline CDR1 and CDR2 sequences are SGHRS and YFSETQ. This CDR3 reads CASSLRGGYTEAFF. CDR3 in DNA: TGCGCCAGCAGCTTGAGGGGGGGGTACACTGAAGCTTTCTTT.

The gene calls are TRBV6-5 and TRBJ2-1; 7 bases map to TRBD2. CDR1 is MNHEY, CDR2 SVGAGI, per germline. Losses at the gene ends were 2 bases for V and 5 bases for J; bases not matched to a gene: 6. This CDR3 has 15 amino acids. The DNA for the CDR3 is TGTGCCAGCAGTTACGGGCTAGCGGTTAACAATGAGCAGTTCTTC. Amino acids: CASSYGLAVNNEQFF.

The chain has TRBV18 and TRBJ2-7; no definite D call. Germline V gene sequence: CDR1 KGHSH, CDR2 LQKENI. V was cut by 3 bases and J by 2 bases, with 11 bases left in between. CDR3 length equals 14 residues. The CDR3 spells CASSPPPFPYEQYF. Written as DNA, the CDR3 is TGTGCCAGCTCACCCCCTCCCTTTCCCTACGAGCAGTACTTC.

The V and J genes are TRBV19 and TRBJ1-1; no firm D call. The ends were cut back, 6 bases at V and 1 base at J, with 6 bases in the middle. Germline CDR1 is LNHDA and CDR2 is SQIVND (reference sequence). The CDR3 loop spans 12 amino acids. The CDR3 reads CASRGQNTEAFF. Written as DNA, the CDR3 is TGTGCCAGTAGGGGCCAGAACACTGAAGCTTTCTTT. Together with reference TRBV19 and TRBJ1-1, the CDR3 gives the full variable domain: DGGITQSPKYLFRKEGQNVTLSCEQNLNHDAMYWYRQDPGQGLRLIYYSQIVNDFQKGDIAEGYSVSREKKESFPLTVTSAQKNPTAFYLCASRGQNTEAFFGQGTRLTVV.

V and J are TRBV6-1 and TRBJ2-3; 8 positions agree with TRBD2. There are 14 residues in the CDR3. Looked up from germline, CDR1 is MNHNS and CDR2 is SASEGT. V gave up 5 bases and J gave up 5 bases; unmatched junction bases: 6. The CDR3 here is CASSPGREGDTQYF. The CDR3 bases are TGTGCCAGCAGTCCCGGGAGGGAGGGAGATACGCAGTATTTT.

The chain couples TRBV27 to TRBJ1-4; D gene unclear. Trimming took off 3 bases at V and 8 bases at J, with 10 bases between the two ends. The CDR3 is made up of 13 amino acids. Germline V gene data show CDR1 as MNHEY and CDR2 as SMNVEV (reference sequence). The CDR3 spells CASSLREREKLFF. The DNA of the CDR3 is TGTGCCAGCAGTTTGCGGGAACGAGAAAAACTGTTTTTT.

The chain is built from TRBV4-3 and TRBJ2-2; possibly TRBD1 for D (6 bases). Germline V gene lookup returns CDR1 LGHNA and CDR2 YSLEER. The CDR3 consists of 19 residues. Trimming took off 3 bases at V and 3 bases at J, with 23 bases between the two ends. DNA of the CDR3: TGCGCCAGCAGCCATCCCCGGGGTCACAGGGTTTGGGACACCGGGGAGCTGTTTTTT. Translated, it gives CASSHPRGHRVWDTGELFF.